This note documents a single T cell receptor beta chain sequence. Its antigen is unidentified. V was cut by 4 bases and J by 6 bases, with 15 bases left in between. From germline, CDR1 is SGHRS and CDR2 YFSETQ. This CDR3 is 14 amino acids long. The PCR made use of 60 Vbeta and 13 Jbeta primers. The table came from immunoSEQ multiplex PCR; TCRdb's copy has only in-frame clones and leaves some out. The table has roughly 180,000 clones, 80% to 85% seen once. These data come from a study of cytomegalovirus exposure and HLA in healthy donors. Study-wide background: Early on, a data release was issued that held 80 million to 90 million unique TCRs from HLA-typed donors.

Points from the study as a whole: Altogether, some 160 TCR beta chains were recorded as cytomegalovirus-associated. Several of the most significant clusters appeared, in a later analysis, to be linked to common viral pathogens.

This chain links TRBV5-1 with TRBJ2-3; D call uncertain. The sequence was collected from a man aged 25-40 years in good health and CMV-seronegative. Sequencing used PBMCs. In DNA form, the CDR3 reads TGCGCCAGCAGCACATACTCGGCCGGGGATACGCAGTATTTT. Protein product: CASSTYSAGDTQYF.